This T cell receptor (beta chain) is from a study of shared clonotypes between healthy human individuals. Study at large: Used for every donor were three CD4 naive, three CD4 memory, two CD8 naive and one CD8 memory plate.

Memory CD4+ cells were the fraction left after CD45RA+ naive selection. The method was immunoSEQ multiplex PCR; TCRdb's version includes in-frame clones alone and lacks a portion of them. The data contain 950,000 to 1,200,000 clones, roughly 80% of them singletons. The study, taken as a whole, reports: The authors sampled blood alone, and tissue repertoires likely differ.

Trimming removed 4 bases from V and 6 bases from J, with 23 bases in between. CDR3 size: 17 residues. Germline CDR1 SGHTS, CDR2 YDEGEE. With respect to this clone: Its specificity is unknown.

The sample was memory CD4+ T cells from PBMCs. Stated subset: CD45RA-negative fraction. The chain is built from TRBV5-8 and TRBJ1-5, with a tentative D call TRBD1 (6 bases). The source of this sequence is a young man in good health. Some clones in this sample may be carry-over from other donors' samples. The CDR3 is CASSPFVGGGLSQPQHF. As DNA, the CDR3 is TGTGCCAGCAGCCCCTTCGTCGGAGGGGGTTTGAGTCAGCCCCAGCATTTT.